The next 11 T cell receptor beta chains were all read from a single sample in a study of CD8 T cells in ankylosing spondylitis. From the 5' RACE reads, TCRdb called clonotypes with MiXCR, one entry per CDR3 protein. This sample has about 250,000 distinct CDR3 sequences, with roughly 32% found just once. Sequenced: blood, either unsorted or a sorted T cell fraction (not recorded which). The receptors originated from a male donor with ankylosing spondylitis or in good health (not recorded which).

The rearrangement uses TRBV20-1 and TRBJ2-1, with 13 bases fitting TRBD2. The length of the CDR3 is 19 residues. Germline CDR1 and CDR2: DFQATT and SNEGSKA (reference sequence). J was trimmed by 0 bases and V by 6 bases; bases with no gene match: 14. The CDR3, as DNA: TGCAGTGCCCCACCGGGACTAGCGGGGTTTGGAGGCTCCTACAATGAGCAGTTCTTC. This sequence encodes CSAPPGLAGFGGSYNEQFF.

The genes are TRBV7-2 and TRBJ2-1, with D perhaps being TRBD1 or TRBD2 (5 bases each). The CDR3 has 14 residues. CDR1 is SGHTA, CDR2 FQGNSA, per germline. V shed 5 bases and J shed 6 bases, with 14 bases lying between them. CDR3 residues: CASSHLGTGNEQFF. The CDR3 DNA follows: TGTGCCAGCAGCCACCTAGGGACGGGCAATGAGCAGTTCTTC.

The table lists this clonotype with a count of one. The rearrangement joins TRBV5-1 to TRBJ1-6; possibly TRBD1 for D (5 bases). The CDR3 totals 14 residues. The V gene's germline CDR1 is SGHRS and CDR2 YFSETQ. V dropped 4 bases and J dropped 10 bases, with 15 bases sitting between them. The CDR3: CASSPGLRDSPLHF. The DNA for the CDR3 is TGCGCCAGCAGCCCGGGACTCCGGGACTCACCCCTCCACTTT.

This clonotype was recorded a few times. This chain uses TRBV20-1 with TRBJ2-1; 9 bases map to TRBD2. CDR1 and CDR2 from the germline V gene are DFQATT and SNEGSKA (reference sequence). J was trimmed by 6 bases and V by 7 bases; bases with no gene match: 10. There are 14 residues in the CDR3. CDR3 nucleotide sequence: TGCAGTGGCAGCCGCGGGGGGGCCGGCAATGAGCAGTTCTTC. Protein sequence: CSGSRGGAGNEQFF.

This clonotype showed up just a few times. The genes are TRBV27 and TRBJ2-5; 9 bases line up with TRBD1. The V and J ends lost 8 bases and 5 bases, in that order; junction bases with no gene match: 9. The CDR3 has 14 amino acids. Germline-derived CDR1 and CDR2 are MNHEY and SMNVEV (reference sequence). CDR3 coding DNA: TGTGCCAGCCAAGGGACAGGGCGGGGGGAGACCCAGTACTTC. It is translated as CASQGTGRGETQYF.

This clonotype was detected only a few times. The rearrangement joins TRBV6-1 to TRBJ2-7; 7 bases match TRBD1. Trimming removed 8 bases from V and 2 bases from J; junction bases left unmatched: 6. Germline assignment: CDR1 MNHNS and CDR2 SASEGT. The CDR3 contains 13 residues. CDR3 in DNA: TGTGCCAGCTCCATTGACAGGGCCTACGAGCAGTACTTC. It encodes CASSIDRAYEQYF.

V and J are TRBV28 and TRBJ2-2; D assignment may be TRBD1 or TRBD2 (5 bases each). CDR3 length equals 14 residues. From germline, CDR1 is MDHEN and CDR2 SYDVKM. V lost 6 bases and J lost 0, with 8 bases in between. DNA of the CDR3: TGTGCCAGCAGGGAGGACACGAACACCGGGGAGCTGTTTTTT. As protein: CASREDTNTGELFF.

The chain links TRBV5-1 to TRBJ1-1; TRBD1 is a possible D gene (5 bases). The V end was cut by 0 bases, the J end by 5 bases, with 11 bases between. The CDR3 has 14 amino acids. Germline V lookup: CDR1 SGHRS, CDR2 YFSETQ. The chain's CDR3 is CASSLVGAGTEAFF. The CDR3 bases are TGCGCCAGCAGCTTGGTTGGGGCGGGGACTGAAGCTTTCTTT.

V usage is TRBV15 and J usage is TRBJ2-7; the D is unclear. V was clipped by 0 bases and J by 2 bases, with 20 bases between them. CDR3 size: 18 residues. Germline-derived CDR1 and CDR2 are LNHNV and YYDKDF (reference sequence). The CDR3 sequence: CATSRDRTDNGDPYEQYF. The CDR3 DNA follows: TGTGCCACCAGCAGAGATAGGACGGATAATGGGGATCCCTACGAGCAGTACTTC.

A few counts support this clonotype. The chain links TRBV5-6 to TRBJ2-3; D is unresolved. V was pared by 1 base and J by 4 bases, with 10 bases between. Germline CDR1 and CDR2: SGHDT and YYEEEE. CDR3 length equals 14 residues. Written as DNA, the CDR3 is TGTGCCAGCAGCTTGCCTAGTGGCTCAGATACGCAGTATTTT. Amino acids: CASSLPSGSDTQYF.

This clonotype was counted ten times or more. The chain recombines TRBV20-1 with TRBJ2-2, with D tentatively TRBD1 (6 bases). This CDR3 has 17 residues. Trimming removed 1 base from V and 2 bases from J, with 17 bases in between. Looked up from germline, CDR1 is DFQATT and CDR2 is SNEGSKA (reference sequence). CDR3 coding DNA: TGCAGTGCTAGAGCCTTGGACAGCCTTATCAACACCGGGGAGCTGTTTTTT. Translation: CSARALDSLINTGELFF.